The text below deals with one T cell receptor (beta chain). Its antigen is unknown. Then a second PCR, running roughly 7 to 11 cycles, was carried out with a sample-barcoded 5' primer and a J-beta primer mix. MiXCR, applied by TCRdb to the 5' RACE reads, yields one record per CDR3 protein. The sample consists of 1.6 million or so distinct CDR3 sequences, roughly 32% of them appearing once. The sample comes from a study of blood T cells in healthy people across ages. Study-wide points: Investigators viewed diversity estimates from one million T cells as underestimates, the study reported. TCR beta diversity per million T cells fell roughly linearly with age.

Germline assignment: CDR1 DFQATT and CDR2 SNEGSKA (reference sequence). The CDR3 covers 16 residues. V dropped 3 bases and J dropped 0 bases, with 15 bases sitting between them. The TCR was taken from a woman in her thirties in good health. The sample was blood. V gene TRBV20-1 combines with J gene TRBJ1-5; D uncertain. CDR3 residues: CSASSRAAYSNQPQHF. The CDR3 nucleotides read TGCAGTGCTAGCTCCCGGGCAGCTTATAGCAATCAGCCCCAGCATTTT.